One and the same sample provided the 17 T cell receptor beta chains below, sequenced in a study of cytomegalovirus exposure and HLA in healthy donors. 13 Jbeta primers and 60 Vbeta primers were used for the PCR. The protocol was immunoSEQ multiplex PCR, while the TCRdb copy is restricted to in-frame clones and leaves out a portion. Among about 85,000 clones listed, 80% were seen once. The sequencing input was PBMCs. The origin of the receptors is a man aged 45-65 years in good health and CMV-seropositive.

The V and J genes are TRBV16 and TRBJ1-1; perhaps TRBD1 as D (6 bases). Deletions cut 5 bases from V and 5 bases from J, with 12 bases between. The CDR3 totals 13 residues. From germline, CDR1 is KGHSY and CDR2 FQNENV. The CDR3 reads CASSAQGGTEAFF. The CDR3 DNA is TGTGCCAGCAGCGCACAGGGAGGGACTGAAGCTTTCTTT. Looking up the rest from reference TRBV16 and TRBJ1-1 gives the full variable domain: GEEVAQTPKHLVRGEGQKAKLYCAPIKGHSYVFWYQQVLKNEFKFLISFQNENVFDETGMPKERFSAKCLPNSPCSLEIQATKLEDSAVYFCASSAQGGTEAFFGQGTRLTVV.

This clone appeared a single time. The chain uses TRBV5-1 and TRBJ1-1; a possible D gene is TRBD1 (6 bases). Germline-derived CDR1 and CDR2 are SGHRS and YFSETQ. This CDR3 region has 14 residues. The V and J ends lost 4 bases and 6 bases respectively, with 16 bases between them. The CDR3: CASSPRAGVPEAFF. The CDR3 nucleotides are TGCGCCAGCAGCCCGCGGGCAGGGGTGCCTGAAGCTTTCTTT.

This chain connects TRBV2 to TRBJ1-6, with D hard to call. The CDR3 runs 14 residues. Germline-derived CDR1 and CDR2 are SNHLY and FYNNEI. The V end lost 8 bases, the J end lost 0 bases, and 8 bases lay between the germline ends. Written as DNA, the CDR3 is TGTGCCAGCTCCAAGAGCTCCTATAATTCACCCCTCCACTTT. It is translated as CASSKSSYNSPLHF.

CDR3 sequence: CASSPRTSGRDTQYF. The CDR3 DNA reads TGTGCCAGCTCACCCCGGACTAGCGGAAGAGATACGCAGTATTTT. V gene TRBV18 combines with J gene TRBJ2-3, with TRBD2 identical over 10 bases. Germline trimming cut 3 bases from V and 5 bases from J; bases unmatched to any gene: 5. The CDR3 is 15 amino acids. The germline gives CDR1 KGHSH, CDR2 LQKENI.

The rearrangement links TRBV27 to TRBJ2-1; TRBD2 aligns across 13 bases. The J segment lost 10 bases and the V segment lost 6 bases, leaving 6 bases of the junction unmatched. CDR1 is MNHEY, CDR2 SMNVEV, per germline (reference sequence). The CDR3 spans 14 residues. The CDR3 is CASREGTSGTEQFF. CDR3 nucleotides: TGTGCCAGCAGGGAAGGGACTAGCGGGACGGAGCAGTTCTTC.

This chain links TRBV5-1 with TRBJ2-1; no reliable D call. The CDR3 is 16 amino acids. Trimming left V 4 bases short and J 7 bases short, with 21 bases between. CDR1 is SGHRS, CDR2 YFSETQ, per germline. In DNA, the CDR3 is TGCGCCAGCAGCCGGTCCTTGGGTCGACAACAGAATGAGCAGTTCTTC. It specifies CASSRSLGRQQNEQFF.

The gene calls are TRBV18 and TRBJ1-4; D is unclear. CDR1 and CDR2 from the germline V gene are KGHSH and LQKENI. CDR3 length: 15 amino acids. The ends were cut back, 1 base at V and 0 bases at J, with 6 bases in the middle. Here the CDR3 reads CASSPREPTNEKLFF. For the CDR3, the DNA is TGTGCCAGCTCACCACGAGAGCCAACTAATGAAAAACTGTTTTTT.

This chain connects TRBV6-6 to TRBJ1-2, with D maybe TRBD1 (5 bases). The ends were cut back, 4 bases at V and 5 bases at J, with 14 bases in the middle. The CDR3 contains 14 residues. CDR1 MNHNY and CDR2 SVGAGI come from the germline V gene (reference sequence). The CDR3 spells CASSSVLGGYGYTF. DNA of the CDR3: TGTGCCAGCAGTTCTGTGTTGGGGGGTTATGGCTACACCTTC.

This clone has only a few counts. J is TRBJ1-5 and V is TRBV19, with D possibly matching TRBD1 (5 bases). With 7 bases removed from V and 0 bases from J, the gap between germline ends came to 13 bases. In germline, CDR1 is LNHDA, CDR2 SQIVND (reference sequence). The CDR3 spans 15 residues. This CDR3 reads CASKLGDYSNQPQHF. CDR3 nucleotide sequence: TGTGCCAGTAAGTTAGGGGATTATAGCAATCAGCCCCAGCATTTT.

CDR3 nucleotide sequence: TGTGCCAGCAGGGTACAGGGAGACTATGGCTACACCTTC. Protein: CASRVQGDYGYTF. V and J are TRBV6-1 and TRBJ1-2, with D possibly matching TRBD1 (6 bases). V dropped 6 bases and J dropped 3 bases, with 11 bases sitting between them. There are 13 residues in the CDR3. Germline-derived CDR1 and CDR2 are MNHNS and SASEGT.

With respect to this clone: The junction shows a germline mismatch at one end, possibly a read error. This sequence joins TRBV7-9 and TRBJ1-2; no clear D gene. There are 14 residues in the CDR3. Per germline, CDR1 SEHNR and CDR2 FQNEAQ (reference sequence). CDR3 sequence: CSSSLASGNYGYTF. In nucleotides, the CDR3 is TGTTCCAGCAGCTTGGCTTCGGGAAACTATGGCTACACCTTC.

The chain has TRBV19 and TRBJ2-2, with 7 nucleotides matching TRBD2. Germline V gene lookup returns CDR1 LNHDA and CDR2 SQIVND (reference sequence). With 5 bases clipped from V and 5 bases from J, the junction kept 11 bases outside the gene matches. The CDR3 loop spans 16 amino acids. The CDR3 DNA is TGTGCCAGTAGTGATGACGGGAGGACTCTTACCGGGGAGCTGTTTTTT. Translated: CASSDDGRTLTGELFF.

V and J are TRBV9 and TRBJ2-3; D remains unclear. Germline values: CDR1 SGDLS, CDR2 YYNGEE. CDR3 length: 12 residues. With 4 bases removed from V and 2 bases from J, the gap between germline ends came to 5 bases. Written as DNA, the CDR3 is TGTGCCAGCAGCCATCCCACAGATACGCAGTATTTT. The encoded protein is CASSHPTDTQYF. Full variable domain (outside the CDR3, taken from reference TRBV9 and TRBJ2-3): DSGVTQTPKHLITATGQRVTLRCSPRSGDLSVYWYQQSLDQGLQFLIQYYNGEERAKGNILERFSAQQFPDLHSELNLSSLELGDSALYFCASSHPTDTQYFGPGTRLTVL.

The gene calls are TRBV23-1 and TRBJ2-7, with no clear D. TRBV23-1 is reported as an ORF; its role is uncertain. The CDR3 is 17 residues long. Trimming pared 0 bases from V and 0 bases from J, leaving 15 bases between. CDR3 in amino acids: CASSQSPGLTISYEQYF. For the CDR3, the DNA is TGCGCCAGCAGTCAATCCCCCGGTCTTACTATCTCCTACGAGCAGTACTTC.

On this clone itself: The junction differs from germline at one of its ends, possibly a read error. The genes are TRBV7-9 and TRBJ2-7; no clear D gene. This CDR3 spans 12 amino acids. Per the germline V gene, CDR1 is SEHNR and CDR2 is FQNEAQ (reference sequence). DNA of the CDR3: TGTTCCAGCAGCTTAGCTGGGTCAGGGCAGTACTTC. Translated: CSSSLAGSGQYF.

This chain connects TRBV5-1 to TRBJ1-4; 11 positions agree with TRBD1. CDR3 length: 14 residues. CDR1 and CDR2 (germline): SGHRS, YFSETQ. Losses at the gene ends were 3 bases for V and 7 bases for J; bases not matched to a gene: 2. The CDR3 DNA sequence: TGCGCCAGCAGCTCCGGGACAGGGGGTGAAAAACTGTTTTTT. Translated: CASSSGTGGEKLFF.

This clone was observed once. The rearrangement uses TRBV7-2 and TRBJ2-3; possible D gene TRBD2, 6 bases. The germline gives CDR1 SGHTA, CDR2 FQGNSA. V shed 3 bases and J shed 5 bases, with 9 bases lying between them. The CDR3 contains 13 residues. The CDR3 bases are TGTGCCAGCAGCTTGGCGGGAAGAGATACGCAGTATTTT. This translates into CASSLAGRDTQYF.